This T cell receptor beta chain was obtained from a study of shared clonotypes between healthy human individuals. In the naive CD8 group, cells lacked CD45RO and were positively selected for CCR7, so terminally differentiated effector memory CD45RA+ cells were left out. Genomic DNA from each subset was divided evenly over several immunoSEQ plates. TCRdb keeps only in-frame clones here, not all; method: immunoSEQ multiplex PCR. The table has about 870,000 clones, 92% seen once. The sequence was collected from a man aged 30 to 45 in good health. Material: naive CD8+ T cells sorted from blood.

The CDR3 DNA follows: TGCAGCGTCTCAGGCGTAGTTAGCGGAACTCCACAAGAGACCCAGTACTTC. Amino acids: CSVSGVVSGTPQETQYF. The J gene is TRBJ2-5, the V gene TRBV29-1; TRBD2 might be the D (6 bases). CDR1 is SQVTM and CDR2 is ANQGSEA in the germline V gene. Trimming pared 6 bases from V and 2 bases from J, leaving 25 bases between. The CDR3 has 17 residues.